This passage covers 8 T cell receptor beta chains from one sample sequenced in a study of regulatory T cells in long-lasting Graves disease. Stated time point: persistent/refractory GD, antithyroid drugs over 5 years with positive TRAb. Construction of the TCR library relied on RNA isolated from PBMCs. With iRepertoire HTBI primers and Arm-PCR of CDR3 regions, TCR beta libraries were built. TCRdb fed the multiplex PCR reads into MiXCR, producing one record per CDR3 protein. The sample has about 660,000 distinct CDR3 sequences, 30% seen once. The sequencing here drew on peripheral blood mononuclear cells (PBMCs), taken when the disease was refractory, from a patient treated with antithyroid drugs. The receptor source for this set is a female donor with Graves disease.

This clonotype came up many times. This rearrangement joins TRBV20-1 to TRBJ1-1; TRBD1 agrees at 7 bases. This CDR3 spans 14 amino acids. J lost 0 bases, V lost 4 bases, and 5 bases had no gene match. Germline V gives CDR1 DFQATT, CDR2 SNEGSKA (reference sequence). The CDR3 DNA is TGCAGTGCTAATCGACAGGGAGTGAACACTGAAGCTTTCTTT. Its translation: CSANRQGVNTEAFF.

This clonotype has more than one count but fewer than ten. The rearrangement joins TRBV2 to TRBJ2-2; D is uncertain. Germline V CDR1 and CDR2: SNHLY, FYNNEI. The V and J ends lost 4 bases and 7 bases respectively, with 4 bases between them. This CDR3 comprises 11 residues. CDR3: CASSAFGELFF. The CDR3 DNA reads as TGTGCCAGCAGTGCCTTCGGGGAGCTGTTTTTT.

In its sample, this clonotype was seen a few times. The chain joins TRBV7-9 to TRBJ1-4, with no clear D. The length of the CDR3 is 15 residues. Between the trimmed V and J ends, which lost 1 base and 4 bases, there was a span of 10 bases. Per the germline V gene, CDR1 is SEHNR and CDR2 is FQNEAQ (reference sequence). CDR3 coding DNA: TGTGCCAGCAGCTTAGGGGCAGCAGATAATGAAAAACTGTTTTTT. As protein: CASSLGAADNEKLFF.

The V call is TRBV6-1, the J call TRBJ2-7; no reliable D call. Trimming cost V 1 base and J 0 bases, with 10 bases left between them. Germline values: CDR1 MNHNS, CDR2 SASEGT. This CDR3 is built from 15 residues. The CDR3 sequence is CASSEGSLSSYEQYF. The CDR3 bases are TGTGCCAGCAGTGAAGGGTCCTTGAGCTCCTACGAGCAGTACTTC.

The CDR3 here is CASSGGSLHF. As DNA, the CDR3 is TGTGCCAGCAGCGGGGGATCCCTCCACTTT. This chain links TRBV7-9 with TRBJ1-6, with a tentative D call TRBD1 (5 bases). The CDR3 loop spans 10 amino acids. The germline V gene encodes CDR1 SEHNR and CDR2 FQNEAQ (reference sequence). V lost 5 bases and J 14 bases, leaving 7 bases between the germline ends.

The CDR3 spells CASSYGRQRNEKLFF. For the CDR3, the DNA is TGTGCCAGCAGTTACGGGAGGCAGCGTAATGAAAAACTGTTTTTT. The gene calls are TRBV6-2 or TRBV6-3 and TRBJ1-4; D unresolved. CDR3 length: 15 amino acids. V was pared by 2 bases and J by 4 bases, with 11 bases between. Germline CDR1 and CDR2: MNHEY and SVGEGT.

This clonotype was counted a few times. This chain links TRBV29-1 with TRBJ1-5; D ambiguous. Trimming took off 7 bases at V and 2 bases at J, with 12 bases between the two ends. From germline, CDR1 is SQVTM and CDR2 ANQGSEA. The CDR3 sequence is 13 residues long. The DNA of the CDR3 is TGCAGCGCCACCCCCGGGCGCAATCAGCCCCAGCATTTT. Translated, it gives CSATPGRNQPQHF.

There are a few counts of this clonotype. The genes are TRBV28 and TRBJ1-5; 12 bases fit TRBD1. Germline V gene data show CDR1 as MDHEN and CDR2 as SYDVKM. The CDR3 consists of 16 residues. J was trimmed by 7 bases and V by 0 bases; bases with no gene match: 4. The CDR3 DNA reads as TGTGCCAGCAGTTTATGGGGGACAGGGGGCTCCCAGCCCCAGCATTTT. Protein product: CASSLWGTGGSQPQHF.